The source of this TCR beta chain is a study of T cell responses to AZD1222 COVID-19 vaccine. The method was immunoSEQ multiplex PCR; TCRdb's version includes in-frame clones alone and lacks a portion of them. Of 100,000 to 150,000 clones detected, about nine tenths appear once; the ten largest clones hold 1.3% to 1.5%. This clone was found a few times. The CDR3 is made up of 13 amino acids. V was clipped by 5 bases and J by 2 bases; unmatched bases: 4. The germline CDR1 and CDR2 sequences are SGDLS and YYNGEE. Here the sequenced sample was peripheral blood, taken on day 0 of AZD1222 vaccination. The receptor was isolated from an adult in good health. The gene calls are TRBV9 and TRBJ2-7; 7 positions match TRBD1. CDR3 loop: CASSARGTYEQYF. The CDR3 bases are TGTGCCAGCAGTGCCAGGGGGACCTACGAGCAGTACTTC. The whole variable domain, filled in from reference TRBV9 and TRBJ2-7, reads DSGVTQTPKHLITATGQRVTLRCSPRSGDLSVYWYQQSLDQGLQFLIQYYNGEERAKGNILERFSAQQFPDLHSELNLSSLELGDSALYFCASSARGTYEQYFGPGTRLTVT.